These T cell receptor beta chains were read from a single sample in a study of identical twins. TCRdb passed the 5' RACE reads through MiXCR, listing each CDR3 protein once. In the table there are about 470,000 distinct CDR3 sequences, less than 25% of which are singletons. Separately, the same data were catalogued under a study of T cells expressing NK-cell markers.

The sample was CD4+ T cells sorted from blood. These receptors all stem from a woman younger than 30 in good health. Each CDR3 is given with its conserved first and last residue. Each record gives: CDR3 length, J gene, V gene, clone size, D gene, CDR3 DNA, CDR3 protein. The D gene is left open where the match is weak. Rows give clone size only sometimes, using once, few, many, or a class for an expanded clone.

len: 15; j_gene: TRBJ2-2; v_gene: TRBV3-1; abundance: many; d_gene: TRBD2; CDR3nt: TGTGCCAGCAGCCTAGCGGGGGCGAACACCGGGGAGCTGTTTTTT; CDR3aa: CASSLAGANTGELFF
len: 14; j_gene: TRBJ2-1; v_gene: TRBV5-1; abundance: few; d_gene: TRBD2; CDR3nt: TGCGCCAGCAGCTTCGGGGCGGGGGATATTGAGCAGTTCTTC; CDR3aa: CASSFGAGDIEQFF
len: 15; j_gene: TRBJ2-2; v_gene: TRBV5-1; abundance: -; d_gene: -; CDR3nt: TGCGCCAGCAGCCCCCCCTCGGGGCTACCCGGGGAGCTGTTTTTT; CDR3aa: CASSPPSGLPGELFF
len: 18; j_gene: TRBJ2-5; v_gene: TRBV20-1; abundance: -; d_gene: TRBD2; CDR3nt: TGCAGTGCTATTCCCCGAGGGACCCCGGGGGGTTCTCAAGAGACCCAGTACTTC; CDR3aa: CSAIPRGTPGGSQETQYF
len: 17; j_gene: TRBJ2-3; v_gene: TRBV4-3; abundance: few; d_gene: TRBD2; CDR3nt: TGCGCCAGCAGCCAAGATCCTGCGGGAGGAAAGGCAGATACGCAGTATTTT; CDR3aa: CASSQDPAGGKADTQYF
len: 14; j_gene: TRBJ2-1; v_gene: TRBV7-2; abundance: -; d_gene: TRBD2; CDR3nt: TGTGCCAGCAGCTTATATAGCGGGAGTAATGAGCAGTTCTTC; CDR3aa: CASSLYSGSNEQFF
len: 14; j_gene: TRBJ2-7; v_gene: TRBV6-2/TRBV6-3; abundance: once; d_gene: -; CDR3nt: TGTGCCAGCAGTTACTCGGGACAAAAATACGAGCAGTACTTC; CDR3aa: CASSYSGQKYEQYF
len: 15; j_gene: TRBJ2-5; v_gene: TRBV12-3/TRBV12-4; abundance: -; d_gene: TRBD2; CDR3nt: TGTGCCAGCAGTTTTACTAGCGGGAGTAGAAAGACCCAGTACTTC; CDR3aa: CASSFTSGSRKTQYF
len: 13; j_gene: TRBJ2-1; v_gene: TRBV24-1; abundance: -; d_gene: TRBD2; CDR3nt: TGTGCCACCAGTGGACTAGCGTACAATGAGCAGTTCTTC; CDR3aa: CATSGLAYNEQFF
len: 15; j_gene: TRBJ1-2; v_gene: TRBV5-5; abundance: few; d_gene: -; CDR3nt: TGTGCCAGCAGCTTGCAAGTCGGTGCTAACTATGGCTACACCTTC; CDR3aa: CASSLQVGANYGYTF
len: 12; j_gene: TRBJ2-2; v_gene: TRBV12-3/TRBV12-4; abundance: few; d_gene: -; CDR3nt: TGTGCCAGCAGCCGCCACTACGGGGAGCTGTTTTTT; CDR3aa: CASSRHYGELFF
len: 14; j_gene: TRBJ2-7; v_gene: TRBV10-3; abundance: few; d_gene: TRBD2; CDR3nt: TGTGCCGCCGACTCGGGACTAGAGGGGACCGAGCAGTACTTC; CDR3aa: CAADSGLEGTEQYF
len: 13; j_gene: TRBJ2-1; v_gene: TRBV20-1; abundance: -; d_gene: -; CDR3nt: TGCAGTGCTAGAGAATGGGGCGTCAATGAGCAGTTCTTC; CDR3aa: CSAREWGVNEQFF
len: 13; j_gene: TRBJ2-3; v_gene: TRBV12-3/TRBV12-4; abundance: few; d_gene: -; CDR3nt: TGTGCCAGCAGTTTACATGGGCAGGATACGCAGTATTTT; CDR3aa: CASSLHGQDTQYF
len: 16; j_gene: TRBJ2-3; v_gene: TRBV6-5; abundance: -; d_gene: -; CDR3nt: TGTGCCAGCAGTTTTTTGGGGGACTTGAACACAGATACGCAGTATTTT; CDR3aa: CASSFLGDLNTDTQYF
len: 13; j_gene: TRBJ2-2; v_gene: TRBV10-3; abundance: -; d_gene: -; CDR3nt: TGTGCCACCTCTTCGGAGAACACCGGGGAGCTGTTTTTT; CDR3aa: CATSSENTGELFF
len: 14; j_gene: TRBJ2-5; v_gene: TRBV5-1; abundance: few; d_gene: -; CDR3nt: TGCGCCAGCAGCTTGTTCCGGGAGCAAGAGACCCAGTACTTC; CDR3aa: CASSLFREQETQYF
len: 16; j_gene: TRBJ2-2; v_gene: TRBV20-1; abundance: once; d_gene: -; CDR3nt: TGCAGTGCTTTTTCATTAGGAGGTTCGCGGACCGGGGAGCTGTTTTTT; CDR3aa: CSAFSLGGSRTGELFF
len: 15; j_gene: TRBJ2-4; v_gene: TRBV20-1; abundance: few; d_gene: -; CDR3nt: TGCAGTGGGTCTAGCGCCAGTCGGGCCAAAAACATTCAGTACTTC; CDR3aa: CSGSSASRAKNIQYF
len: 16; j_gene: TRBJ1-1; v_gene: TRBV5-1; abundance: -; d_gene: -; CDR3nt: TGCGCCAGCACTAGAATTGTGGGGGCTTTTAACACTGAAGCTTTCTTT; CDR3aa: CASTRIVGAFNTEAFF
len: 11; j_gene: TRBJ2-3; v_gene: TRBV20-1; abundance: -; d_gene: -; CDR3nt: TGCAGTGCTCATCGCACAGATACGCAGTATTTT; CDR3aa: CSAHRTDTQYF
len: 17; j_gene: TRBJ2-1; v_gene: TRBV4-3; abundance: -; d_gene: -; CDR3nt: TGCGCCAGCAGCCAAGGGCCGTCTAGAGGCTCCTACAATGAGCAGTTCTTC; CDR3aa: CASSQGPSRGSYNEQFF
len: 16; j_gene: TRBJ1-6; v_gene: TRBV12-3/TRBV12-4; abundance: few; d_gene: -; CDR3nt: TGTGCCAGCAGTTTTGGCCCCGGGTCCTATAATTCACCCCTCCACTTT; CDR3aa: CASSFGPGSYNSPLHF
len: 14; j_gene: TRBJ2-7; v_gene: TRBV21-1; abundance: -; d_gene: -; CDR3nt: TGTGCCAGCCCGGGACAGGAGAAATCCTACGAGCAGTACTTC; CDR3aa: CASPGQEKSYEQYF
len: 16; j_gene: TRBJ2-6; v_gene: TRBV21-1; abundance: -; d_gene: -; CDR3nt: TGTGCCAGCAGCAAAGGAGCTGGGGCTGGGGCCAACGTCCTGACTTTC; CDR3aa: CASSKGAGAGANVLTF
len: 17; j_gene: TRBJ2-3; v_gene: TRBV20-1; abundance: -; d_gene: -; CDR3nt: TGCAGTACTACGAAGAGAGGAGGGGCAGGGGCAACAGATACGCAGTATTTT; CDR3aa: CSTTKRGGAGATDTQYF
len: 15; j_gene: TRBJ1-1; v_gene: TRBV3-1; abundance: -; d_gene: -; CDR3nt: TGTGCCAGCAGCCAAGGATTCCGGAAGGACACTGAAGCTTTCTTT; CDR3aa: CASSQGFRKDTEAFF
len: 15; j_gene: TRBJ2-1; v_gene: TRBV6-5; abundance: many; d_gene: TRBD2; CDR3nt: TGTGCCAGCAGTTACCCGACTAGCGCGTACAATGAGCAGTTCTTC; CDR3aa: CASSYPTSAYNEQFF
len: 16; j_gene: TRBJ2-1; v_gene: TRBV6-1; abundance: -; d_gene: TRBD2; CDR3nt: TGTGCCAGCAGCGAATGGACTAGCGGGGGTTACAATGAGCAGTTCTTC; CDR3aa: CASSEWTSGGYNEQFF
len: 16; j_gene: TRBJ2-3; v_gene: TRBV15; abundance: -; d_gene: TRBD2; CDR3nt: TGTGCCACCAGCAGTAAGCTAGCGGGGGGGCCTGATACGCAGTATTTT; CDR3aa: CATSSKLAGGPDTQYF